A selection of T cell receptor beta chains follows, all from one sample in a study of shared clonotypes between healthy human individuals. Libraries were prepared by immunoSEQ multiplex PCR; TCRdb keeps only in-frame clonotypes and omits some of them. The sample lists about 460,000 clones; 60% to 80% were seen once. Source material: PBMCs. The receptors shown here come from a woman in her thirties or forties in good health. Some clones in this sample may be carry-over from other donors' samples. CDR3s include the opening cysteine and the closing phenylalanine or tryptophan. The D gene is left open where the match is weak. Only part of the rows carry a size: once, few, many, or a class if the clone is expanded.

D gene | J gene | clone size | V gene | CDR3 DNA | CDR3 protein
- | TRBJ1-5 | - | TRBV6-5 | TGTGCCAGCAGTACCTCGGGGGGGTATCAGCCCCAGCATTTT | CASSTSGGYQPQHF
- | TRBJ2-1 | once | TRBV5-1 | TGCGCCAGCAGCCTCGACACGTCCTCTGAGCAGTTCTTC | CASSLDTSSEQFF
- | TRBJ1-1 | - | TRBV5-8 | TGTGCCAGCACCGCAATGCGGGGAGGGAACACTGAAGCTTTCTTT | CASTAMRGGNTEAFF
TRBD2 | TRBJ2-7 | - | TRBV6-5 | TGTGCCAGCAGTTTGGGACTAGCGGGTTTAGGCTACGAGCAGTACTTC | CASSLGLAGLGYEQYF
- | TRBJ2-5 | - | TRBV7-2 | TGTGCCAGCAGCTTAGTTGCTAGCGGACCTACAGGGGAGACCCAGTACTTC | CASSLVASGPTGETQYF
TRBD2 | TRBJ2-7 | - | TRBV6-6 | TGTGCCACTTGGACTAGCGTCTACGAGCAGTACTTC | CATWTSVYEQYF
TRBD2 | TRBJ2-7 | few | TRBV28 | TGTGCCAGCAGTTTCTGGTTCGGGGGGGACTACTACGAGCAGTACTTC | CASSFWFGGDYYEQYF
- | TRBJ2-5 | - | TRBV2 | TGTGCCAGCAGTGCATGGGCGATCCGAGAGACCCAGTACTTC | CASSAWAIRETQYF
TRBD2 | TRBJ2-7 | - | TRBV28 | TGTGCCAGCAGCTCCGGGACTAGCGGGACCTACGAGCAGTACTTC | CASSSGTSGTYEQYF
TRBD1 | TRBJ2-1 | few | TRBV30 | TGTGCCTGGAGTGTAGGGTGGACAGGGGCAACCAATGAGCAGTTCTTC | CAWSVGWTGATNEQFF
- | TRBJ2-1 | - | TRBV20-1 | TGCAGTGCCCCTATTATAGCTGGACAGTTCTTC | CSAPIIAGQFF
- | TRBJ2-7 | - | TRBV4-3 | TGCGCCAGCAGCCAAGATTCAGGGCCGGGGGTGAGGCAGTACTTC | CASSQDSGPGVRQYF
- | TRBJ2-7 | - | TRBV6-5 | TGTGCCAGCAGTTACTCAAGGGGGTACGAGCAGTACTTC | CASSYSRGYEQYF
TRBD2 | TRBJ2-7 | - | TRBV6-5 | TGTGCCAGCGGGAGGACTAGCGGGAGCTCCTACGAGCAGTACTTC | CASGRTSGSSYEQYF
- | TRBJ2-1 | - | TRBV21-1 | TGTGCCAGCAGCACTGAGGACTTCCAGTTGGGCGAGTTCTTC | CASSTEDFQLGEFF
TRBD2 | TRBJ2-5 | - | TRBV7-3 | TGTGCCAGCAGCTTATTTTTTTGGGGTGCTAGCGGGAGTAGGGGAAGAGAGACCCAGTACTTC | CASSLFFWGASGSRGRETQYF
TRBD1 | TRBJ2-7 | - | TRBV7-9 | TGTGCCAGCAGCTCAGCGGTGAGAACAGGGGGACTGTGGTCCTACGAGCAGTACTTC | CASSSAVRTGGLWSYEQYF
- | TRBJ2-3 | - | TRBV27 | TGTGCCAGCAGTTATAGCGGCGTCGATAGCACAGATACGCAGTATTTT | CASSYSGVDSTDTQYF
- | TRBJ1-5 | - | TRBV6-5 | TGTGCCAGCAGTTACTCAGGGCGTCAGCCCCAGCATTTT | CASSYSGRQPQHF
- | TRBJ2-1 | few | TRBV5-1 | TGCGCCAGCAGCTTGCGATACAGGGCCTATGTGTCTCATGAGCAGTTCTTC | CASSLRYRAYVSHEQFF
- | TRBJ1-3 | many | TRBV15 | TGTGCCACCAGCAGAGTATATTCGGCAGGCGGAAACACCATATATTTT | CATSRVYSAGGNTIYF
- | TRBJ1-5 | - | TRBV7-9 | TGTGCCAGCTCAGACGGGGGTCAGCCCCAGCATTTT | CASSDGGQPQHF
- | TRBJ1-4 | few | TRBV7-9 | TGTGCCAGCAGCTTGAGCAGGGGAGCAACTAATGAAAAACTGTTTTTT | CASSLSRGATNEKLFF
- | TRBJ2-7 | - | TRBV25-1 | TGTGCCAGCAGTGAAACTTACGAGCAGTACTTC | CASSETYEQYF
- | TRBJ1-1 | - | TRBV30 | TGTGCCTGGTGCGGCGGGGCTTGGACTGAAGCTTTCTTT | CAWCGGAWTEAFF
- | TRBJ2-3 | few | TRBV30 | TGTGCCTGGAGACGGGACGCTAACCCGGCTGATACGCAGTATTTT | CAWRRDANPADTQYF
TRBD1 | TRBJ2-7 | - | TRBV15 | TGTGCCACCAGCAAGAAAAGGGACAGACCCTACGAGCAGTACTTC | CATSKKRDRPYEQYF
- | TRBJ2-7 | few | TRBV4-3 | TGCGCCAGCAGCCAAGACTCAAGGACGCAGAGGGGCGAGCAGTACTTC | CASSQDSRTQRGEQYF
TRBD1 | TRBJ1-1 | - | TRBV18 | TGTGCCAGCTCACCGACAGGGGGAACTGAAGCTTTCTTT | CASSPTGGTEAFF
- | TRBJ1-2 | once | TRBV5-1 | TGCGCCAGCAGCCCACTCGGCAACTATGGCTACGCCTTC | CASSPLGNYGYAF
TRBD1 | TRBJ2-7 | - | TRBV15 | TGTGCCACACAAGGTCCACAGGGGGCTGGTGAGCAGTACTTC | CATQGPQGAGEQYF
- | TRBJ1-5 | - | TRBV28 | TGTGCCAGCAGGTGGGCAGGACAGCCCCAGCATTTT | CASRWAGQPQHF
- | TRBJ1-5 | - | TRBV27 | TGTGCCAGCAGTCGGTACGGGAATCAGCCCCAGCATTTT | CASSRYGNQPQHF
- | TRBJ1-1 | - | TRBV2 | TGTGCCAGCACGAAGGACAGCGGATACACTGAAGCTTTCTTT | CASTKDSGYTEAFF
TRBD1 | TRBJ1-5 | few | TRBV7-8 | TGTGCCAGCAGCCCCCGGACAGGGATGGGGCCCCAGCATTTT | CASSPRTGMGPQHF
- | TRBJ2-7 | - | TRBV28 | TGTGCCAGCAGTTTAAGGGGGGATAACGAGCAGTACTTC | CASSLRGDNEQYF
- | TRBJ2-1 | - | TRBV7-9 | TGTGCCAGCAGCCTCGGGAGCTCCTACAATGAGCAGTTCTTC | CASSLGSSYNEQFF
TRBD1 | TRBJ2-7 | - | TRBV5-4 | TGTGCCAGCAGCTTTACAGGGGGCTCCTACGAGCAGTACTTC | CASSFTGGSYEQYF
- | TRBJ2-1 | - | TRBV5-1 | TGCGCCAGCAGCTTGGACCCGCTGGCTGGTAGCGGCGTGTTCTTC | CASSLDPLAGSGVFF
- | TRBJ1-1 | many | TRBV9 | TGTGCCAGCAGCGTAAGGATGAACACTGAAGCTTTCTTT | CASSVRMNTEAFF
TRBD1 | TRBJ2-6 | - | TRBV28 | TGTGCCAGCACCCCTCGGACAGGGGGTATCGTCCTGACTTTC | CASTPRTGGIVLTF
TRBD1 | TRBJ1-4 | - | TRBV6-6 | TGTGCCAGCAGTTACTCTGGGACAGGGCGTGAAAAACTGTTTTTT | CASSYSGTGREKLFF
- | TRBJ2-1 | many | TRBV5-1 | TGCGCCAGCAGCTTGTTCAGGGGGGACAATGAGCAGTTCTTC | CASSLFRGDNEQFF
TRBD1 | TRBJ2-7 | once | TRBV27 | TGTGCCAGCAGCGCAGGGGGCGACGAGCAGTACTTC | CASSAGGDEQYF
- | TRBJ2-7 | - | TRBV7-2 | TGTGCCAGCAGCCCGGGGGCATCGGTAGCCTACGAGCAGTACTTC | CASSPGASVAYEQYF
- | TRBJ1-3 | once | TRBV11-2 | TGTGCCAGCAGCTTAAGGGGGGCACATTCTGGAAACACCATATATTTT | CASSLRGAHSGNTIYF
TRBD1 | TRBJ2-1 | - | TRBV11-1 | TGTGCCAGCAGCTCAGGGGGTCAGGGTGAGCAGTTCTTC | CASSSGGQGEQFF
- | TRBJ2-6 | - | TRBV5-6 | TGTGCCAGCAGACAGAGCTCTGGGGCCAACGTCCTGACTTTC | CASRQSSGANVLTF
- | TRBJ2-7 | few | TRBV19 | TGTGCCAGTAGTGACGGAGGGGATATCTTGGAGCAGTACTTC | CASSDGGDILEQYF